This T cell receptor (beta chain) comes out of a study of T-cell reconstitution after alpha-beta-depleted transplantation in children. Germline-derived CDR1 and CDR2 are SGHTA and FQGTGA. The length of the CDR3 is 15 residues. V lost 11 bases to trimming and J lost 4 bases; unmatched junction nucleotides: 12. Study-level findings and limits: The origin of high day-60 TCRbeta diversity in some patients lay in surviving recipient T cells and thymic progenitors.

The authors prepared the TCRbeta library with unique molecular identifiers. TCRdb ran MiXCR on the PCR reads and lists one entry per CDR3 protein. The table includes 200,000 to 300,000 distinct CDR3 sequences, more than 20% detected once. This clonotype was recorded once. The antigen remains undetermined. This TCR derives from a girl aged 2 to 10 with Fanconi anemia, due to receive a stem cell transplant. The sequencing used PBMCs, collected before TCRalphabeta/CD19-depleted stem cell transplant. The V and J genes are TRBV7-3 and TRBJ2-1, with TRBD2 matching 9 bases. Here the CDR3 DNA reads TGTGCCTGTTCACCCCTAGCGGGGATTTACAATGAGCAGTTCTTC. It yields the protein CACSPLAGIYNEQFF.